The rows below give T cell receptor beta chains drawn from one sample of a study of T cell responses to AZD1222 COVID-19 vaccine. Repertoires were generated with immunoSEQ multiplex PCR, while TCRdb's copy carries only in-frame clones and drops some. The sample has more than 65,000 clones; about 90% are singletons. The material sequenced was peripheral blood, taken on day 0 of AZD1222 vaccination. The receptor set was obtained from an adult in good health. Each CDR3 is given with its conserved first and last residue. A D gene is named only where the DNA matches it firmly. Rows give clone size only sometimes, using once, few, many, or a class for an expanded clone.

j_call	clone_size	v_call	d_call	cdr3_nt	cdr3_aa
TRBJ1-6	-	TRBV4-2	-	TGTGCCAGCAGCCAGACGGGACTGAATTCACCCCTCCACTTT	CASSQTGLNSPLHF
TRBJ1-2	-	TRBV11-2	TRBD1	TGTGCCAGCAGCTTAGGCGGGACAGTCGGCTACACCTTC	CASSLGGTVGYTF
TRBJ1-1	-	TRBV7-8	-	TGTGCCAGCAGCTTACCTGGGGGGCGGATGAACACTGAAGCTTTCTTT	CASSLPGGRMNTEAFF
TRBJ2-1	-	TRBV5-4	TRBD2	TGTGCCAGCAGCTTGGATGGGCTAGCGGGTCAAAGCTCCTACAATGAGCAGTTCTTC	CASSLDGLAGQSSYNEQFF
TRBJ1-1	-	TRBV6-5	-	TGTGCCAGCTCTCAGGTGGGCCCTGGGACTGAAGCTTTCTTT	CASSQVGPGTEAFF
TRBJ1-1	-	TRBV5-4	-	TGTGCCAGCAGCTTAAAGGGAAAAAACACTGAAGCTTTCTTT	CASSLKGKNTEAFF
TRBJ1-2	-	TRBV28	-	TGTGCCAGCCTACCACCAGGCATCCCCTATGGCTACACCTTC	CASLPPGIPYGYTF
TRBJ2-7	-	TRBV29-1	-	TGCAGCGTAGAACATAGCTCCTACGAGCAGTACTTC	CSVEHSSYEQYF
TRBJ2-1	-	TRBV29-1	TRBD1	TGCAGCCTTGAGGGAGTTGTACGGACAGGGGTCAATGAGCAGTTCTTC	CSLEGVVRTGVNEQFF
TRBJ1-2	once	TRBV28	TRBD1	TGTGCCAGCAGTTTATCCCCCGGACAGGGTGAAAGCTACACCTTC	CASSLSPGQGESYTF